The rows below give T cell receptor beta chains drawn from one sample of a study of blood T cell repertoires in COVID-19. Produced via immunoSEQ multiplex PCR; TCRdb's table is partial and in-frame only. The table has under 250,000 clones, around 80% seen once. Sequenced input: peripheral blood. These receptors were obtained from a man aged 40-50 years with active or convalescent COVID-19. The conserved cysteine and the conserved F or W are not part of the CDR3 here. Each record gives: V gene, J gene, CDR3 protein.

TRBV5-6	TRBJ2-1	ASSLGLEYEQF
TRBV11-3	TRBJ2-2	ASSQLAGGPGTGELF
TRBV9	TRBJ2-1	ASSVEPAGGTYNEQF
TRBV18	TRBJ1-1	ASSPGQTLYTEAF
TRBV6-2/TRBV6-3	TRBJ2-1	ASSYSGWNGHNEQF
TRBV24-1	TRBJ2-2	ATSQYSGNTGELF
TRBV10-3	TRBJ2-1	AISERQGEWGNNEQF
TRBV28	TRBJ1-5	ASSLQQGDQPQH
TRBV5-1	TRBJ1-3	ASSPGTEGNTIY
TRBV30	TRBJ2-5	AWTSAKTQY
TRBV30	TRBJ1-5	AWSPRGGNQPQH
TRBV12-5	TRBJ1-5	ASGLGRDWGNQPQH
TRBV5-1	TRBJ2-5	ASSLVGAGETQY
TRBV5-1	TRBJ2-2	ASNGQGGTGELF
TRBV24-1	TRBJ2-1	ATSLDGSSNNEQF